This T cell receptor (beta chain) was found in a study of cytotoxic CD8 clonotypes in ibrutinib-treated CLL. Study information: Response samples were taken after a median around eleven months of treatment, range 6 to 36.

Assay used: immunoSEQ multiplex PCR; TCRdb lists only in-frame clones, some missing. The profile shows 150,000 or so clones, more than 70% of them singletons. Trimming removed 2 bases from V and 4 bases from J; junction bases left unmatched: 11. This CDR3 is 17 amino acids long. Germline CDR1 reads MGHDK; CDR2 reads SYGVNS. The source is a human donor with chronic lymphocytic leukemia. This chain links TRBV25-1 with TRBJ2-1; 7 bases fit TRBD1. The sample in question was PBMCs, obtained after 36 months of ibrutinib treatment. The CDR3 region has the DNA TGTGCCAGCAGTGAACCCCGGACAGGCAAACCTTACAATGAGCAGTTCTTC. The encoded protein is CASSEPRTGKPYNEQFF. Drawing the rest from reference TRBV25-1 and TRBJ2-1, the complete variable domain is EADIYQTPRYLVIGTGKKITLECSQTMGHDKMYWYQQDPGMELHLIHYSYGVNSTEKGDLSSESTVSRIRTEHFPLTLESARPSHTSQYLCASSEPRTGKPYNEQFFGPGTRLTVL.